This section outlines one TCR beta chain sequence together with its context. What it binds is unknown. This sample stems from a study of vaccination effects on CD4 cells after COVID-19. Study summary: There were a couple of convalescent patients who gave samples 16 days and one week before vaccination.

Peptide-pool stimulation followed by sequencing identified expanded antigen-specific CD4+ clonotypes in the ViraFEST assay. Researchers isolated CD4+ T cells once approximately ten days of culture had elapsed. PCR confirmed that the person was infected with SARS-CoV-2 between March and December 2020. The data were produced by immunoSEQ multiplex PCR, yet TCRdb's version contains in-frame clones alone and is incomplete. The sample shows 55,000 or so clones, 75% to 85% of them seen only once. The length of the CDR3 is 15 residues. Germline loops: CDR1 LGHNA, CDR2 YNFKEQ. Trimming stripped 2 bases from V and 2 bases from J, with 11 bases between.

The receptor comes from a human donor who had a prior SARS-CoV-2 infection. This sequence joins TRBV4-2 and TRBJ2-3, with D unclear. Here the sequenced sample was CD4+ T cells from PBMCs cultured with HIV peptides, taken before COVID-19 vaccination. Specified subset: HIV-1 Nef peptide pool negative control/reference culture. Here the CDR3 reads CASSQSLSTTDTQYF. As DNA, the CDR3 is TGTGCCAGCAGCCAATCTCTATCCACCACAGATACGCAGTATTTT.